This T cell receptor beta chain was sequenced for a study of CD8+ T cells in alopecia areata. Study observations and caveats: In lesional scalp, particularly from alopecia totalis/universalis, clonality was higher than in normal scalp.

This CDR3 comprises 15 residues. CDR1 SGHVS and CDR2 FNYEAQ come from the germline V gene. V dropped 5 bases and J dropped 4 bases, with 15 bases sitting between them. About this clone: What it binds is unknown.

Reverse transcribed after extraction, RNA yielded cDNA as the sequencing template. TCRdb keeps only in-frame clones here, not all; method: immunoSEQ multiplex PCR. The table shows around 97,000 clones, with about 60% occurring only once. The sample taken for sequencing was CD4+ T cells sorted from blood. The sequence was collected from a human donor in good health. This sequence joins TRBV7-6 and TRBJ2-1; possibly TRBD2 for D (6 bases). The CDR3 DNA reads as TGTGCCAGCAGCCGGGGGACGGCGGGTTACAATGAGCAGTTCTTC. Translated, it gives CASSRGTAGYNEQFF. The entire variable domain, with the rest obtained from reference TRBV7-6 and TRBJ2-1, is as follows: GAGVSQSPRYKVTKRGQDVALRCDPISGHVSLYWYRQALGQGPEFLTYFNYEAQQDKSGLPNDRFSAERPEGSISTLTIQRTEQRDSAMYRCASSRGTAGYNEQFFGPGTRLTVL.